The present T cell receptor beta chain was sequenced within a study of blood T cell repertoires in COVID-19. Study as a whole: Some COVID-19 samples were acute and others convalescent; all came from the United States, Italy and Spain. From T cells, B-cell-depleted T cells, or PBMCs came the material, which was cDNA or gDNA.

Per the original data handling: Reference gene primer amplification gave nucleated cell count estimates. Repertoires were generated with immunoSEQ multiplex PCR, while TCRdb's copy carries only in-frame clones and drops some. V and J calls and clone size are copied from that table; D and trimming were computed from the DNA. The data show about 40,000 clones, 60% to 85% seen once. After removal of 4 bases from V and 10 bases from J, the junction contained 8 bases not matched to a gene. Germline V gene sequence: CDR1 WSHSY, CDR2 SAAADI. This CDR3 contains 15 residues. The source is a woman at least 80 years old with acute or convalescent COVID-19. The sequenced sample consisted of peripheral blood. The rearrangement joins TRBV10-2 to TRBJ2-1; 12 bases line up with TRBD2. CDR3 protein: CASSGPSGRGGEQFF. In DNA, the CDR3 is TGCGCCAGCAGTGGCCCTAGCGGGAGGGGAGGGGAGCAGTTCTTC.